This is a list of T cell receptor beta chains from one sample in a study of CD8+CD57+ T cells in acquired aplastic anemia. TCRdb redid the calling of the reads with MiXCR, one entry per CDR3 protein. Of some 82,000 distinct CDR3 sequences listed, 40% to 55% were seen once; the top ten hold approximately 60%. The sample consisted of sorted CD4+, CD8+, or CD8+CD57+ T cells (not recorded which) from PBMCs. These receptors all stem from a human donor in good health, serving as a control. The CDR3 runs from the conserved cysteine through the conserved F or W. The D gene is left open where the match is weak. Size tells how often a clone was seen (once, few, many) or the class of an expanded clone, and some rows leave it out.

CDR3 protein | CDR3 DNA | V gene | D gene | J gene | clone size | CDR3 length
CASSLAGRYNSPLHF | TGTGCCAGCAGCTTGGCCGGACGGTATAATTCACCCCTCCACTTT | TRBV5-6 | . | TRBJ1-6 | once | 15
CASSTDGQNTEAFF | TGTGCCAGTAGTACAGACGGACAGAACACTGAAGCTTTCTTT | TRBV19 | . | TRBJ1-1 | . | 14
CASSRGRGYGYTF | TGTGCCAGTAGTAGGGGGCGCGGCTATGGCTACACCTTC | TRBV19 | . | TRBJ1-2 | . | 13
CSARIPGMNTEAFF | TGCAGTGCTAGGATCCCGGGCATGAACACTGAAGCTTTCTTT | TRBV20-1 | . | TRBJ1-1 | . | 14
CSVGRGWDTEAFF | TGCAGCGTTGGTAGGGGTTGGGACACTGAAGCTTTCTTT | TRBV29-1 | . | TRBJ1-1 | . | 13
CATIRDRLAGDTQYF | TGTGCCACCATCAGAGATAGGCTAGCTGGAGATACGCAGTATTTT | TRBV15 | . | TRBJ2-3 | . | 15
CSARDPSNQPQHF | TGCAGTGCTAGAGATCCCAGCAATCAGCCCCAGCATTTT | TRBV20-1 | . | TRBJ1-5 | many | 13
CSASSGLDEQYF | TGCAGTGCTAGCTCCGGATTAGACGAGCAGTACTTC | TRBV20-1 | . | TRBJ2-7 | . | 12
CASSLTGLADGADTQYF | TGTGCCAGCAGCTTAACGGGACTAGCGGATGGGGCAGATACGCAGTATTTT | TRBV7-3 | TRBD2 | TRBJ2-3 | . | 17
CSASERLDRPGYTF | TGCAGTGCTTCTGAGCGGTTGGACCGCCCTGGCTACACCTTC | TRBV20-1 | . | TRBJ1-2 | . | 14
CASSGTPRADTQYF | TGTGCCAGCAGTGGGACACCGAGGGCAGATACGCAGTATTTT | TRBV2 | . | TRBJ2-3 | . | 14
CASASYEQYF | TGCGCCAGCGCATCCTACGAGCAGTACTTC | TRBV10-2 | . | TRBJ2-7 | . | 10
CASREGSYNEQYF | TGTGCCAGCAGGGAGGGGAGTTACAATGAGCAGTATTTT | TRBV2 | . | TRBJ2-3 | . | 13
CVSSAWREGKNEQFF | TGCGTCAGCAGTGCGTGGCGGGAGGGAAAGAATGAGCAGTTCTTC | TRBV10-2 | TRBD2 | TRBJ2-1 | many | 15
CASSLLAGAGELFF | TGTGCCAGCAGTTTGCTAGCGGGGGCCGGGGAGCTGTTTTTT | TRBV12-3/TRBV12-4 | TRBD2 | TRBJ2-2 | few | 14
CASSIATGPKQFF | TGTGCCAGTAGTATAGCCACAGGGCCGAAGCAGTTCTTC | TRBV19 | . | TRBJ2-1 | . | 13
CASSHVAGGRNEQFF | TGTGCCAGCAGCCACGTCGCGGGAGGGCGGAATGAGCAGTTCTTC | TRBV7-9 | TRBD2 | TRBJ2-1 | many | 15
CASSPGQVNQPQHF | TGTGCCAGCAGCCCCGGACAGGTGAATCAGCCCCAGCATTTT | TRBV12-3/TRBV12-4 | TRBD1 | TRBJ1-5 | many | 14
CASSAGQGYNEQFF | TGTGCCAGCAGCGCGGGACAGGGGTACAATGAGCAGTTCTTC | TRBV7-2 | TRBD1 | TRBJ2-1 | . | 14
CASSPWDAAPRYEQYF | TGTGCCAGCAGTCCGTGGGACGCGGCTCCTCGCTACGAGCAGTACTTC | TRBV11-2 | . | TRBJ2-7 | few | 16
CASNPMWSGYTF | TGTGCCAGCAACCCGATGTGGAGTGGCTACACCTTC | TRBV15 | . | TRBJ1-2 | . | 12
CASSLTGREDYGYTF | TGTGCCAGCAGTTTGACAGGGAGGGAGGACTATGGCTACACCTTC | TRBV25-1 | TRBD1 | TRBJ1-2 | few | 15
CASSLEQGHTEAFF | TGCGCCAGCAGCTTGGAACAGGGGCACACTGAAGCTTTCTTT | TRBV5-1 | TRBD1 | TRBJ1-1 | . | 14
CASGSGGTSGTYEQYF | TGTGCCAGCGGCAGTGGAGGGACTAGCGGGACCTACGAGCAGTACTTC | TRBV11-1 | TRBD2 | TRBJ2-7 | few | 16
CASSIGRTYGYTF | TGTGCCAGTAGTATAGGCCGGACCTATGGCTACACCTTC | TRBV19 | . | TRBJ1-2 | . | 13
CAWLPQGAWDGYTF | TGTGCCTGGCTACCACAGGGGGCGTGGGATGGCTACACCTTC | TRBV30 | TRBD1 | TRBJ1-2 | . | 14
CASSVGSREAFF | TGTGCCAGCAGCGTAGGCAGTCGTGAAGCTTTCTTT | TRBV9 | . | TRBJ1-1 | . | 12
CASSLGFRVQTYNEQFF | TGTGCCAGCAGTTTAGGGTTCCGAGTTCAGACTTACAATGAGCAGTTCTTC | TRBV12-3/TRBV12-4 | . | TRBJ2-1 | few | 17
CASATRTGELFF | TGTGCCAGTGCTACTCGTACCGGGGAGCTGTTTTTT | TRBV19 | . | TRBJ2-2 | once | 12
CASSQAHEQYF | TGTGCCAGCAGCCAAGCCCACGAGCAGTACTTC | TRBV3-1 | . | TRBJ2-7 | many | 11
CASTGLGQGSPLHF | TGTGCCAGTACCGGACTGGGACAGGGTTCACCCCTCCACTTT | TRBV19 | TRBD1 | TRBJ1-6 | . | 14
CASSAEESTEAFF | TGTGCCAGTAGTGCAGAGGAGAGCACTGAAGCTTTCTTT | TRBV19 | . | TRBJ1-1 | . | 13
CASSDSGGFNNEQFF | TGTGCCAGCAGCGATAGCGGGGGGTTTAACAATGAGCAGTTCTTC | TRBV11-1 | TRBD2 | TRBJ2-1 | . | 15